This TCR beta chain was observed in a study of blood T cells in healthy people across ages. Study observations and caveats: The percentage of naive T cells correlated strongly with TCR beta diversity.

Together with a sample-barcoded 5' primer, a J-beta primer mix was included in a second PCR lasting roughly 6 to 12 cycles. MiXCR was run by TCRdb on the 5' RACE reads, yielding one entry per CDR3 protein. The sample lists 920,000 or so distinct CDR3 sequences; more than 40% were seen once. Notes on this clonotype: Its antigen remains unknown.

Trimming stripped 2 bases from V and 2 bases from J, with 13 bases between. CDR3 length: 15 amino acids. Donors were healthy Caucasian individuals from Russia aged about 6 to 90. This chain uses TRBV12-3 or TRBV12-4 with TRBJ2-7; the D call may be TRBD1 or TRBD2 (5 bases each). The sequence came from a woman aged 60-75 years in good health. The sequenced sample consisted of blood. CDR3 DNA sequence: TGTGCCAGCAGTTTAACCGGGGCTCCCACCTACGAGCAGTACTTC. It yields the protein CASSLTGAPTYEQYF.